This T cell receptor beta chain was recovered during a study of T cells in Graves' hyperthyroidism and ophthalmopathy. This CDR3 contains 15 residues. CDR1 is SGDLS, CDR2 YYNGEE, per germline. With V trimmed by 2 bases and J by 4 bases, 4 bases remained unmatched. Researchers took RNA transcripts and amplified the TCR beta CDR3 regions from them. The TCR CDR3 first-round RT-PCR relied on the HTBI primer set. TCRdb recomputed calls from the multiplex PCR reads with MiXCR, one row per CDR3 protein. The data contain hundreds of thousands of distinct CDR3 sequences, under 20% of them singletons. This chain connects TRBV9 to TRBJ2-1; TRBD2 aligns across 9 bases. This receptor was identified in a woman aged 30 to 39 with Graves' hyperthyroidism. What was sequenced was blood. This chain's CDR3 is CASSVSGSQYNEQFF. CDR3 nucleotides: TGTGCCAGCAGCGTTAGCGGGAGCCAATACAATGAGCAGTTCTTC.